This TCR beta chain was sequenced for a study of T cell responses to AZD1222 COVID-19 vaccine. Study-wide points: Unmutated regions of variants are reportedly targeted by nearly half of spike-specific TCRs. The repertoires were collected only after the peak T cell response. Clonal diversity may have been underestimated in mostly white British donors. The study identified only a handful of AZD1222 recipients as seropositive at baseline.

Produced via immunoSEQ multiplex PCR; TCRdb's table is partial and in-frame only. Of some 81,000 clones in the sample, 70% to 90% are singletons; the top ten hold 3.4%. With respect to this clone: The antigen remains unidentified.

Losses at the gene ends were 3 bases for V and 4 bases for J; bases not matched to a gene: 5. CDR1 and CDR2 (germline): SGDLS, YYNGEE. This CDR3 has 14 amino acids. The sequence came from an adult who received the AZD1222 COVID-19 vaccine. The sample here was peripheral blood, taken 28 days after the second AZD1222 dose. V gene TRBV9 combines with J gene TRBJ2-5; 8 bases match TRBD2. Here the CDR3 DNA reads TGTGCCAGCAGCGGCCCACTAGCGGTAGAGACCCAGTACTTC. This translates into CASSGPLAVETQYF.